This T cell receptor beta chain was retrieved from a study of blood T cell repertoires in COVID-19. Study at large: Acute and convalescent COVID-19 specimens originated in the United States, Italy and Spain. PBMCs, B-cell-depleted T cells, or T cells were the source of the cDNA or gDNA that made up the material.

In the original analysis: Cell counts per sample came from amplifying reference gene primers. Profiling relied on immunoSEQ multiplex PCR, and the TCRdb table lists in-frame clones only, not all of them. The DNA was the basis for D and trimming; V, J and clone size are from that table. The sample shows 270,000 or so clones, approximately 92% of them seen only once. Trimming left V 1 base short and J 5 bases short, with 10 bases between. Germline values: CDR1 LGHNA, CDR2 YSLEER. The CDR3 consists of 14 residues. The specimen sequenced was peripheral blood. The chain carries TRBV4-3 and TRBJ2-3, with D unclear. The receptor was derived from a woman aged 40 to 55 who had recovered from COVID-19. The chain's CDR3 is CASSQVFQEDTQYF. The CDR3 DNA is TGCGCCAGCAGCCAAGTATTTCAGGAAGATACGCAGTATTTT.